The rows below give T cell receptor beta chains drawn from one sample of a study of T cell repertoires and Cas9 in healthy adults. This table comes from immunoSEQ multiplex PCR, and its TCRdb copy is limited to in-frame clones, with some not included. This table holds around 20,000 clones, roughly nine tenths found once. Sequenced input: CD4+ effector T cells (CD127+, CD25-, CD137-, CD154-) from PBMCs; culture status not recorded. The receptors shown here come from a human donor in good health. Each CDR3 is given with its conserved first and last residue. A D gene is named only where the DNA matches it firmly. Clone size appears in some rows only: once, few, many, or a class for an expanded clone.

clone size | J gene | V gene | D gene | CDR3 DNA | CDR3 protein
- | TRBJ1-4 | TRBV9 | - | TGTGCCAGCAGCGACCCCGAGGAAAAACTGTTTTTT | CASSDPEEKLFF
- | TRBJ2-5 | TRBV6-1 | - | TGTGCCAGCAGCCAAACAGATACCCAGTACTTC | CASSQTDTQYF
- | TRBJ2-2 | TRBV7-2 | TRBD1 | TGTGCCAGCCGGAAGGGACAGCAGCAGCCCACCGGGGAGCTGTTTTTT | CASRKGQQQPTGELFF
- | TRBJ2-7 | TRBV28 | - | TGTGCCAGCAGTTTATTTCAGGGTCTCGAGCAGTACTTC | CASSLFQGLEQYF
- | TRBJ1-5 | TRBV6-5 | - | TGTGCCAGCAGTTCCCTTTTCAATCAGCCCCAGCATTTT | CASSSLFNQPQHF
- | TRBJ1-2 | TRBV4-1 | TRBD1 | TGCGCCAGCAGCCGGACAGGAGGGATACTTTTAGGTGGTGGCTACACCTTC | CASSRTGGILLGGGYTF
- | TRBJ2-6 | TRBV4-2 | - | TGTGCCAGCAGCCTGGGAACTGGGGCCAACGTCCTGACTTTC | CASSLGTGANVLTF
- | TRBJ2-1 | TRBV4-3 | TRBD2 | TGCGCCAGCAGCCAAGTTCGCGCGGGAGGGGGCAATGAGCAGTTCTTC | CASSQVRAGGGNEQFF
once | TRBJ2-1 | TRBV18 | - | TGTGCCAGCTCACCAACAAATGAGCAGTTCTTC | CASSPTNEQFF
once | TRBJ2-3 | TRBV6-6 | - | TGTGCCAGCAGTCCTACCTCAGCCTTCACAGATACGCAGTATTTT | CASSPTSAFTDTQYF
- | TRBJ1-1 | TRBV15 | - | TGTGCCACCAGCAGAGACGACACTGAAGCTTTCTTT | CATSRDDTEAFF
- | TRBJ2-3 | TRBV11-2 | - | TGTGCCAGCAGCTTTACTGGCACAGATACGCAGTATTTT | CASSFTGTDTQYF
- | TRBJ2-5 | TRBV28 | TRBD2 | TGTGCCAGCAGCACTGCGGGAGAGGAGACCCAGTACTTC | CASSTAGEETQYF
- | TRBJ1-1 | TRBV19 | TRBD1 | TGTGCCAGTAGTGCCACAGGGGGCACTGAAGCTTTCTTT | CASSATGGTEAFF
once | TRBJ1-3 | TRBV6-6 | - | TGTGCCAGCAGGAGACCGTCTGGAAACACCATATATTTT | CASRRPSGNTIYF
- | TRBJ2-2 | TRBV29-1 | - | TGCAGCGTTGAAACAGCCTTGGGGACCGGGGAGCTGTTTTTT | CSVETALGTGELFF
- | TRBJ2-2 | TRBV4-2 | - | TGTGCCAGCAGTACTACAGTACGACTTTCGAACACCGGGGAGCTGTTTTTT | CASSTTVRLSNTGELFF
- | TRBJ1-2 | TRBV7-6 | - | TGTGCCAGCAGCGCCGATCTTGCAGGGGCGAATGGCTACACCTTC | CASSADLAGANGYTF
- | TRBJ1-1 | TRBV5-1 | TRBD1 | TGCGCCAGCAGCGGAATTACCGGGACAGGGGGCGGAAACACTGAAGCTTTCTTT | CASSGITGTGGGNTEAFF
- | TRBJ2-2 | TRBV15 | TRBD1 | TGTGCCACCAGCCCGGGAAGGGACAGTAACACCGGGGAGCTGTTTTTT | CATSPGRDSNTGELFF
- | TRBJ2-1 | TRBV4-3 | TRBD2 | TGCGCCAGCAGCCAAGGACTAGCGGGGTTCTACAATGAGCAGTTCTTC | CASSQGLAGFYNEQFF
- | TRBJ1-1 | TRBV9 | - | TGTGCCAGCAGCGCCGATGGGCGGCGGAACACTGAAGCTTTCTTT | CASSADGRRNTEAFF
- | TRBJ2-3 | TRBV4-2 | TRBD1 | TGTGCCAGCAGCCTCCGGTCAGGGGGCGAGGATACGCAGTATTTT | CASSLRSGGEDTQYF
- | TRBJ1-1 | TRBV7-9 | - | TGTGCCAGCAGCTTAGGTCAGGGTTCGGCTTTCTTT | CASSLGQGSAFF
- | TRBJ2-3 | TRBV10-3 | TRBD2 | TGTGCCATCAGTGCCCCTCCAATTAGACTAGCGGCTAGCACAGATACGCAGTATTTT | CAISAPPIRLAASTDTQYF
- | TRBJ1-1 | TRBV6-1 | - | TGTGCCAGCAGTGAATCAAGGGACACTGAAGCTTTCTTT | CASSESRDTEAFF
- | TRBJ1-5 | TRBV2 | - | TGTGCCAGCAGCCCCTTCACTCGGCAGCCCCAGCATTTT | CASSPFTRQPQHF
- | TRBJ2-7 | TRBV28 | TRBD2 | TGTGCCAGCAGTTTCCTAGCGGGGGCCGCCTACGAGCAGTACTTC | CASSFLAGAAYEQYF
few | TRBJ2-4 | TRBV28 | - | TGTGCCAGCACTTCAAGAGGGGGGGCGGAGTACTTC | CASTSRGGAEYF
- | TRBJ2-5 | TRBV19 | TRBD1 | TGTGCCAGTAGTATAGCGGACAGGGAACAAGAGACCCAGTACTTC | CASSIADREQETQYF
- | TRBJ2-3 | TRBV28 | - | TGTGCCAGCAGTTTAACAGGTAGCACAGATACGCAGTATTTT | CASSLTGSTDTQYF
- | TRBJ1-1 | TRBV2 | - | TGTGCCAGCAGGCGGGACGGGAACACTGAAGCTTTCTTT | CASRRDGNTEAFF
- | TRBJ1-2 | TRBV11-3 | TRBD1 | TGTGCCAGCAGCTTAGACGGGACAGGGGCGCGTGGCTACACCTTC | CASSLDGTGARGYTF
- | TRBJ1-5 | TRBV28 | - | TGTGCCAGCAGTTTGAGTGGACAGCCCCAGCATTTT | CASSLSGQPQHF
few | TRBJ2-7 | TRBV21-1 | - | TGTGCCAGCAGCAAGGAGGGCTACGAGCAGTACTTC | CASSKEGYEQYF
- | TRBJ2-7 | TRBV7-9 | TRBD2 | TGTGCCAGCAGCTTAAGTGCGGGGGGAAACTACGAGCAGTACTTC | CASSLSAGGNYEQYF
few | TRBJ2-5 | TRBV4-1 | TRBD2 | TGCGCCAGCAGCCCGGGGACTAGCGGGGGGCGCCAAGAGACCCAGTACTTC | CASSPGTSGGRQETQYF
- | TRBJ2-2 | TRBV18 | TRBD2 | TGTGCCAGCTCACCGACTAGCGGGAGACACGGGGAGCTGTTTTTT | CASSPTSGRHGELFF
few | TRBJ1-2 | TRBV29-1 | - | TGCAGCGTTGAGCAAACTACTGGCTACACCTTC | CSVEQTTGYTF
- | TRBJ1-1 | TRBV11-2 | - | TGTGCCACTGGACAACAGGGGAACACTGAAGCTTTCTTT | CATGQQGNTEAFF
- | TRBJ2-7 | TRBV5-1 | - | TGCGCCAGCAGCTCTCTATACGAGCAGTACTTC | CASSSLYEQYF
- | TRBJ2-5 | TRBV28 | - | TGTGCCAGCAGTTTATCGGAGACCCAGTACTTC | CASSLSETQYF